Described below is a single TCR beta chain sequence and its context. This sample stems from a study of Graves' ophthalmopathy and Graves' hyperthyroidism. The CDR3 spans 14 residues. V was pared by 5 bases and J by 4 bases, with 6 bases of the junction left unmatched. Germline CDR1 and CDR2: MGHRA and YSYEKL. RNA served as the template for amplifying TCR beta CDR3 regions. HTBI primers served in a first-round RT-PCR, which a second-round multiplex PCR followed. TCRdb recomputed calls from the multiplex PCR reads with MiXCR, one row per CDR3 protein. The table lists about 1.1 million distinct CDR3 sequences, less than 45% of them singletons.

This chain links TRBV4-1 with TRBJ1-2; 8 bases fit TRBD1. The sequence came from an adult man with Graves' hyperthyroidism. Source material: peripheral blood or thyroid tissue (not recorded which). For the CDR3, the DNA is TGCGCCAGCAGCGGACCAGGGGGCCCCTATGGCTACACCTTC. This codes for CASSGPGGPYGYTF.